Shown below are 28 T cell receptor beta chains from a single sample sequenced in a study of CD8 T cells in ankylosing spondylitis. Study observations and caveats: Seemingly characteristic of ankylosing spondylitis blood was a TCR beta motif consisting of under 10 highly homologous variants.

TCRdb recomputed calls from the 5' RACE reads with MiXCR, one row per CDR3 protein. The table has under 250,000 distinct CDR3 sequences, about 7% seen once. Their antigen targets remain unknown. Sequencing was performed on blood, either unsorted or a sorted T cell fraction (not recorded which). These TCRs come from a male donor with ankylosing spondylitis.

This clonotype was seen repeatedly, ten times or more. The chain is built from TRBV12-3 or TRBV12-4 and TRBJ1-2; no definite D call. Deletions cut 3 bases from V and 3 bases from J, with 8 bases between. This CDR3 has 13 residues. The CDR3 region has the DNA TGTGCCAGCAGTTTTAAACAGCACTATGGCTACACCTTC. It specifies CASSFKQHYGYTF.

This clonotype was picked up many times. The rearrangement joins TRBV7-6 to TRBJ1-1, with D uncertain. The CDR3 sequence is 14 residues long. Trimming shortened V by 4 bases and J by 0 bases, and 9 bases separated the two germline ends. The germline CDR1 and CDR2 sequences are SGHVS and FNYEAQ. The CDR3 here is CASSSGRLNTEAFF. The CDR3 DNA follows: TGTGCCAGCAGCTCCGGTAGGCTGAACACTGAAGCTTTCTTT.

This clonotype was counted ten times or more. V gene TRBV7-6 combines with J gene TRBJ2-7; possible D gene TRBD1, 5 bases. The CDR3 is 14 residues long. The germline V and J ends were trimmed by 1 base and 1 base, with 8 bases remaining between them. Per germline, CDR1 SGHVS and CDR2 FNYEAQ. CDR3 nucleotide sequence: TGTGCCAGCAGCTTAGGGGCAGGGTCCTACGAGCAGTACTTC. Translating gives CASSLGAGSYEQYF. The variable domain in full, with the rest retrieved from reference TRBV7-6 and TRBJ2-7, is GAGVSQSPRYKVTKRGQDVALRCDPISGHVSLYWYRQALGQGPEFLTYFNYEAQQDKSGLPNDRFSAERPEGSISTLTIQRTEQRDSAMYRCASSLGAGSYEQYFGPGTRLTVT.

This clonotype was detected ten times or more. The chain combines TRBV28 with TRBJ1-6, with TRBD1 matching over 7 bases. Germline V gene sequence: CDR1 MDHEN, CDR2 SYDVKM. The junction had 8 bases not matched to a gene; V was cut back by 6 bases and J by 0 bases. CDR3 size: 17 residues. DNA for the CDR3: TGTGCCAGCAGGTACAGGGGTTATAGCTCCTATAATTCACCCCTCCACTTT. It codes for CASRYRGYSSYNSPLHF.

The chain combines TRBV20-1 with TRBJ1-1; a possible D gene is TRBD1 (6 bases). The V gene lost 6 bases and the J gene lost 5 bases, with 13 bases spanning the gap. CDR1 and CDR2 from the germline V gene are DFQATT and SNEGSKA (reference sequence). The CDR3 is 12 amino acids. Here the CDR3 reads CSAMGGETEAFF. CDR3 sequence (DNA): TGCAGTGCGATGGGGGGCGAAACTGAAGCTTTCTTT.

This chain connects TRBV11-2 to TRBJ2-7; TRBD1 matches 8 bases. The CDR3 is 15 amino acids. V lost 4 bases, J lost 4 bases, and 9 bases stayed unmatched. Germline CDR1 and CDR2: SGHAT and FQNNGV. Here the CDR3 reads CASSSPRTGKYEQYF. The DNA of the CDR3 is TGTGCCAGCAGCTCACCCCGGACAGGGAAATACGAGCAGTACTTC.

The chain recombines TRBV24-1 with TRBJ2-1; 9 nucleotides agree with TRBD1. The CDR3 has 14 residues. Unmatched junction bases numbered 7, after V lost 9 bases and J lost 5 bases. The germline gives CDR1 KGHDR, CDR2 SFDVKD. The CDR3 region is CATGVTGGNNEQFF. The CDR3 coding sequence is TGTGCCACCGGCGTTACAGGGGGCAACAATGAGCAGTTCTTC.

At least ten counts were recorded for this clonotype. V and J are TRBV6-1 and TRBJ1-1, with D hard to call. The CDR3 sequence is 9 residues long. V shed 10 bases and J shed 11 bases, with 11 bases lying between them. Germline V CDR1 and CDR2: MNHNS, SASEGT. As DNA, the CDR3 is TGTGCCACCTCCGCTACGGCTTTCTTT. Protein: CATSATAFF.

The table lists this clonotype with many counts. This chain joins TRBV6-1 and TRBJ2-1; 12 bases match TRBD2. V trimming: 5 bases; J trimming: 6 bases; junction bases outside the gene matches: 8. The CDR3 is 16 amino acids. Germline CDR1 is MNHNS and CDR2 is SASEGT. CDR3 sequence reads: CASSTTLAGGGNEQFF. The CDR3 nucleotides are TGTGCCAGCAGTACCACTCTAGCGGGGGGGGGCAATGAGCAGTTCTTC.

This clonotype was seen a few times. The chain has TRBV27 and TRBJ1-5; D remains ambiguous. Trimming pared 0 bases from V and 6 bases from J, leaving 6 bases between. This CDR3 has 13 amino acids. Germline CDR1 reads MNHEY; CDR2 reads SMNVEV (reference sequence). This CDR3 is CASSLSGSQPQHF. DNA of the CDR3: TGTGCCAGCAGTTTATCGGGGAGTCAGCCCCAGCATTTT.

The chain joins TRBV30 to TRBJ2-4; maybe TRBD1 (5 bases). The germline V and J ends were trimmed by 2 bases and 5 bases, with 16 bases remaining between them. The CDR3 spans 15 residues. Germline V CDR1 and CDR2: GTSNPN, SVGIG (reference sequence). The CDR3 DNA follows: TGTGCCTGGAGTACGGGCACCCTGGGGCAAAACATTCAGTACTTC. Translated: CAWSTGTLGQNIQYF.

This clonotype was recorded at least ten times. J is TRBJ2-3 and V is TRBV7-9; D uncertain. The CDR3 has 12 amino acids. Deletions cut 4 bases from V and 5 bases from J, with 7 bases between. Germline-derived CDR1 and CDR2 are SEHNR and FQNEAQ (reference sequence). CDR3 protein: CASSSGRDTQYF. The CDR3 region has the DNA TGTGCCAGCAGCTCCGGGCGAGATACGCAGTATTTT.

This clonotype was observed a few times. V usage is TRBV6-2 or TRBV6-3 and J usage is TRBJ2-7; D is undetermined. Germline V gene sequence: CDR1 MNHEY, CDR2 SVGEGT. The ends were cut back, 6 bases at V and 2 bases at J, with 5 bases in the middle. The CDR3 has 11 amino acids. The CDR3 sequence: CASSKTYEQYF. CDR3 DNA: TGTGCCAGCAGCAAAACCTACGAGCAGTACTTC.

This clonotype has ten or more counts. The chain employs TRBV28 and TRBJ2-1, with 8 positions matching TRBD2. CDR3 size: 17 residues. Germline V gives CDR1 MDHEN, CDR2 SYDVKM. V dropped 2 bases and J dropped 0; count of bases not matched to a gene: 6. In DNA form, the CDR3 reads TGTGCCAGCAGTTTAAGTGTGGCGGGAGGCTCCTACAATGAGCAGTTCTTC. This sequence encodes CASSLSVAGGSYNEQFF.

This chain's CDR3 is CASSEVGIQGYTF. CDR3 sequence (DNA): TGTGCCAGCAGTGAAGTGGGGATTCAGGGCTACACCTTC. The chain has TRBV25-1 and TRBJ1-2, with unresolved D. Trimming removed 2 bases from V and 8 bases from J, with 12 bases in between. This CDR3 spans 13 amino acids. CDR1 is MGHDK and CDR2 is SYGVNS in the germline V gene.

Comment on this clonotype: A read error may explain this, as a much larger clone is one base away. The chain links TRBV27 to TRBJ2-7, with 11 bases matching TRBD1. This CDR3 contains 17 residues. From germline, CDR1 is MNHEY and CDR2 SMNVEV (reference sequence). In DNA, the CDR3 is TGTGCCAGCAGTCAGGACAGGGGGCAATTAGGGTCCTACCAGCAGTACTTC. Its translation is CASSQDRGQLGSYQQYF.

In its sample, this clonotype was seen many times. The chain has TRBV9 and TRBJ2-7; D not certain. Germline V CDR1 and CDR2: SGDLS, YYNGEE. Trimming shortened V by 3 bases and J by 1 base, and 11 bases separated the two germline ends. The CDR3 runs 14 residues. CDR3 in DNA: TGTGCCAGCAGCGAATACGTAGGGTCCTACGAGCAGTACTTC. It encodes CASSEYVGSYEQYF.

This clonotype came up many times. V gene TRBV4-1 combines with J gene TRBJ1-5, with D hard to call. The CDR3 is 16 amino acids. V lost 4 bases and J lost 3, with 16 bases in between. The germline V gene has CDR1 MGHRA and CDR2 YSYEKL. The CDR3 nucleotides are TGCGCCAGCAGCCTGGGTATACGCCAGTTCAATCAGCCCCAGCATTTT. Its translation: CASSLGIRQFNQPQHF.

The gene calls are TRBV7-9 and TRBJ1-1; no clear D. The CDR3 consists of 14 residues. V was pared by 4 bases and J by 4 bases, with 13 bases between. Per the germline V gene, CDR1 is SEHNR and CDR2 is FQNEAQ (reference sequence). The CDR3 spells CASSSHEWGTEAFF. The CDR3 DNA reads as TGTGCCAGCAGCTCACACGAATGGGGCACTGAAGCTTTCTTT.

This chain links TRBV9 with TRBJ2-7; possible D gene TRBD2, 6 bases. In germline, CDR1 is SGDLS, CDR2 YYNGEE. There are 15 residues in the CDR3. Trimming shortened V by 2 bases and J by 0 bases, and 12 bases separated the two germline ends. This CDR3 is CASSVGGSGSYEQYF. CDR3 coding DNA: TGTGCCAGCAGCGTTGGGGGTAGCGGCTCCTACGAGCAGTACTTC.

This clonotype was seen many times. The V gene is TRBV28, the J gene TRBJ2-3, with D possibly being TRBD2 (5 bases). The V gene lost 6 bases and the J gene lost 1 base, with 14 bases spanning the gap. This CDR3 is built from 15 residues. Germline CDR1 and CDR2: MDHEN and SYDVKM. The CDR3 coding sequence is TGTGCCAGCAGGCTAGCCCAGAGACGCACAGATACGCAGTATTTT. Protein sequence: CASRLAQRRTDTQYF.

This clonotype has at least ten counts. This chain uses TRBV7-9 with TRBJ2-5, with 9 nucleotides matching TRBD2. Germline lookup yields CDR1 SEHNR and CDR2 FQNEAQ (reference sequence). V lost 6 bases, J lost 5 bases, and 13 bases stayed unmatched. The CDR3 extends over 16 amino acids. For the CDR3, the DNA is TGTGCCAGCAGAACACGCTTGCCTAGCGGGGTTGAGACCCAGTACTTC. Its translation: CASRTRLPSGVETQYF. Drawing the rest from reference TRBV7-9 and TRBJ2-5, the complete variable domain is DTGVSQNPRHKITKRGQNVTFRCDPISEHNRLYWYRQTLGQGPEFLTYFQNEAQLEKSRLLSDRFSAERPKGSFSTLEIQRTEQGDSAMYLCASRTRLPSGVETQYFGPGTRLLVL.

V and J are TRBV9 and TRBJ2-2, with unresolved D. Germline V gene sequence: CDR1 SGDLS, CDR2 YYNGEE. This CDR3 has 12 residues. V gave up 7 bases and J gave up 1 base, with 5 bases separating them. The CDR3, as DNA: TGTGCCAGCGGGGAGAACACCGGGGAGCTGTTTTTT. It is translated as CASGENTGELFF.

This clonotype was picked up many times. The chain links TRBV4-3 to TRBJ2-7; TRBD2 aligns across 12 bases. The V segment lost 1 base and the J segment 3 bases; nucleotides outside the gene matches: 4. CDR1 and CDR2 (germline): LGHNA, YSLEER. The CDR3 contains 16 residues. The CDR3 bases are TGCGCCAGCAGCCAAGGACTAGCGGGAGAGCTCTACGAGCAGTACTTC. Its protein product is CASSQGLAGELYEQYF.

Many counts were recorded for this clonotype. CDR3 amino acids: CASSPYRARRDRYEQYF. CDR3 DNA: TGTGCCAGCAGCCCCTACCGGGCCCGCAGGGACAGGTACGAGCAGTACTTC. This chain uses TRBV21-1 with TRBJ2-7; the D call in the table, TRBD1, was not verified against the DNA. TRBV21-1 is recorded as a pseudogene. The CDR3 consists of 17 residues.

In this sample, this clonotype turned up many times. This chain uses TRBV14 with TRBJ1-1; no definite D call. CDR3 size: 17 residues. Trimming shortened V by 0 bases and J by 0 bases, and 14 bases separated the two germline ends. Germline V lookup: CDR1 SGHDN, CDR2 FVKESK. The CDR3 protein is CASSQELSPVLNTEAFF. In DNA, the CDR3 is TGTGCCAGCAGCCAAGAATTGAGTCCAGTGCTGAACACTGAAGCTTTCTTT.

This clonotype was seen repeatedly, ten times or more. The chain recombines TRBV6-2 or TRBV6-3 with TRBJ1-5, with D perhaps matching TRBD1 (6 bases). CDR1 is MNHEY and CDR2 is SVGEGT in the germline V gene. The CDR3 has 16 residues. V was cut by 5 bases and J by 4 bases, with 18 bases left in between. This chain's CDR3 is CASSPNRVFGNQPQHF. In DNA, the CDR3 is TGTGCCAGCAGTCCTAACAGGGTTTTTGGAAATCAGCCCCAGCATTTT.

This clonotype has at least ten counts. The gene calls are TRBV11-2 and TRBJ1-1; a weak D match, TRBD1 (5 bases). The CDR3 contains 12 residues. V was shortened by 5 bases and J by 7 bases, with 11 bases between the two germline ends. Germline CDR1 SGHAT, CDR2 FQNNGV. CDR3 in amino acids: CASSPGGYEAFF. The CDR3 DNA reads as TGTGCCAGCAGCCCGGGGGGTTATGAAGCTTTCTTT.